This record covers a single T cell receptor beta chain. The antigen this receptor binds is unknown. The record has no base qualities; no much larger clone is one base away. TCRbeta CDR3 regions were amplified from genomic DNA using the immunoSEQ Assay, a bias-controlled multiplex PCR. The study's own analysis went as follows. Nucleated cell counts per sample were estimated from amplification of reference gene primers within the assay. Sequence reads were collapsed and filtered to measure the absolute abundance of every unique TCRbeta CDR3 rearrangement. For each sample, productive Simpson clonality was calculated as the square root of Simpson's diversity index over productive rearrangements. The table was pulled from immuneACCESS by TCRdb, which kept in-frame rearrangements only. Such tables lose some clones; where checked, under half of the loss comes from unresolved V genes, and the rest has no known cause. V and J calls and clone size come straight from that table; D and trimming were deduced from the DNA. This sample gives 150,000 to 200,000 clones in total; around 79% of them show up just once. Clones ranked in the top ten supply 5.5% to 7% of the sample.

The data are from a study of blood T cell repertoires in COVID-19 (dated by TCRdb to 2018 to 2020). At the level of the whole study: Samples from collaborators originated in the United States, Italy and Spain and spanned both the acute and convalescent phases of COVID-19. The prospective study material was composed of cDNA or gDNA derived from T cells, B-cell-depleted T cells, or PBMCs. Where HLA class I and class II types were available, the types were taken from metadata supplied by the sample provider, not from assay-based typing. Nearly every sample came with metadata listing a de-identified subject ID, COVID-19 status, age in years and sex. The samples were drawn from the first 160 participants of the ongoing ImmuneRACE study and from 1,254 subjects provided by 6 global collaborators. The dataset comprised deeply sampled blood TCRbeta repertoires from subjects exposed to, actively infected with, or recovered from COVID-19. A freely available public database, intended as a resource for researchers studying the immune response to SARS-CoV-2, is where the repertoires were released. On the study overall, not on this receptor specifically: Clinical and demographic metadata were provided uncurated, with the amount varying by source and participant.

At one collaborating source in Seattle, patients were enrolled during active infection and were followed longitudinally through the course of disease. The collaborating institutions used their own protocols to collect whole blood in K2EDTA tubes. Collaborator samples were shipped for TCRbeta analysis as frozen whole blood, isolated PBMCs, or DNA extracted from either sample type. The germline V gene yields SQVTM for CDR1 and ANQGSEA for CDR2. Relative to germline, V is missing 8 bases and J is missing 4 bases, with 7 bases of the junction outside any gene match. Including the terminal cysteine and phenylalanine, the CDR3 comprises 13 residues. Only the CDR3 DNA stays, 39 bases, in frame from base 1.

The chain employs TRBV29-1 and TRBJ2-2, and 7 junction bases match TRBD1. The sequence was obtained from a woman in her forties with COVID-19, enrolled during active disease. Input material: peripheral blood. The CDR3 protein sequence reads: CSSRTGGTGELFF. At the DNA level, the sequence is TGCAGCTCTAGGACAGGCGGCACCGGGGAGCTGTTTTTT.